These 30 T cell receptor beta chains were all obtained from the same sample, sequenced in a study of sequential checkpoint blockade in melanoma. Stated treatment: randomized to nivolumab then ipilimumab (arm A) or the reverse (arm B). Assay used: immunoSEQ multiplex PCR; TCRdb lists only in-frame clones, some missing. The sample lists 40,000 or so clones; almost 85% were seen once. This specimen was CD8+ T cells sorted from blood (inferred from file names), taken from a patient given nivolumab and ipilimumab in sequence. These receptors were obtained from a human donor with melanoma.

V and J are TRBV28 and TRBJ1-3; possibly TRBD1 for D (5 bases). CDR3 size: 14 residues. The V gene's germline CDR1 is MDHEN and CDR2 SYDVKM. Trimming took 2 bases from V and 8 from J, leaving 13 bases between them. In DNA, the CDR3 is TGTGCCAGCAGTTTAGAACCAGGGTGGCACACCATATATTTT. This sequence encodes CASSLEPGWHTIYF.

This clone showed up just once. The V and J genes are TRBV5-4 and TRBJ2-5; D unresolved. Germline CDR1 is SGHNT and CDR2 is YYREEE (reference sequence). The V and J ends lost 4 bases and 4 bases respectively, with 8 bases between them. The CDR3 has 12 residues. CDR3 bases: TGTGCCAGCAGCCTTGGAGTAGAGACCCAGTACTTC. As protein: CASSLGVETQYF.

This chain links TRBV7-6 with TRBJ1-2; D might be TRBD1 (5 bases). Germline V lookup: CDR1 SGHVS, CDR2 FNYEAQ. The CDR3 covers 14 residues. V was cut by 5 bases and J by 4 bases, with 14 bases left in between. The CDR3 is CASSPRDWGYGYTF. The DNA for the CDR3 is TGTGCCAGCAGCCCCAGGGATTGGGGCTATGGCTACACCTTC.

V gene TRBV18 combines with J gene TRBJ2-2; weak D call: TRBD1 (5 bases). The CDR3 loop spans 16 amino acids. Germline-derived CDR1 and CDR2 are KGHSH and LQKENI. V lost 8 bases and J lost 4, with 20 bases in between. The CDR3 loop reads CASPDTAGSGTGELFF. The CDR3 DNA reads TGTGCCAGCCCCGACACGGCAGGGTCGGGCACCGGGGAGCTGTTTTTT.

The CDR3, as DNA: TGCGCCAGCAGCCAAGAGTCTGTAGGGGTTTATGGCTACACCTTC. Translation: CASSQESVGVYGYTF. V is TRBV4-1 and J is TRBJ1-2, with D possibly matching TRBD1 (5 bases). Germline V CDR1 and CDR2: MGHRA, YSYEKL. The CDR3 spans 15 residues. Trimming removed 0 bases at V and 5 bases at J, with 13 bases between.

The chain recombines TRBV27 with TRBJ1-2; D may be TRBD1 (5 bases). The germline CDR1 and CDR2 sequences are MNHEY and SMNVEV (reference sequence). V lost 5 bases to trimming and J lost 7 bases, with 20 bases between them. This CDR3 contains 15 residues. CDR3 in DNA: TGTGCCAGCAGTCCCTGGGAAAGGGGAATGTTTGGCTACACCTTC. Its translation: CASSPWERGMFGYTF.

The chain couples TRBV11-2 to TRBJ2-2; TRBD1 agrees at 10 bases. Germline trimming cut 3 bases from V and 5 bases from J; bases unmatched to any gene: 6. This CDR3 comprises 16 residues. Germline-derived CDR1 and CDR2 are SGHAT and FQNNGV. Here the CDR3 reads CASSFGTGEGTGELFF. DNA for the CDR3: TGTGCCAGCAGCTTCGGGACAGGGGAGGGGACCGGGGAGCTGTTTTTT. Based on the CDR3 plus reference TRBV11-2 and TRBJ2-2, the full variable domain is EAGVAQSPRYKIIEKRQSVAFWCNPISGHATLYWYQQILGQGPKLLIQFQNNGVVDDSQLPKDRFSAERLKGVDSTLKIQPAKLEDSAVYLCASSFGTGEGTGELFFGEGSRLTVL.

V and J are TRBV27 and TRBJ1-2; TRBD1 aligns across 10 bases. CDR3 length: 14 residues. The J segment lost 5 bases and the V segment lost 4 bases, leaving 4 bases of the junction unmatched. Per germline, CDR1 MNHEY and CDR2 SMNVEV (reference sequence). CDR3: CASSSGTGAYGYTF. CDR3 sequence (DNA): TGTGCCAGCAGTTCCGGGACAGGGGCTTATGGCTACACCTTC.

A few counts support this clone. The chain uses TRBV21-1 and TRBJ1-6; the table assigns TRBD1, which was not confirmed against the DNA. TRBV21-1 corresponds to a pseudogene. The CDR3 has 15 residues. The CDR3 nucleotides are TGTGCCAGCAGCGCCTGGGGACAGGTTAATTCACCCCTCCACTTT. This gives the protein CASSAWGQVNSPLHF.

The chain has TRBV10-3 and TRBJ1-1; the D is unclear. Trimming took 4 bases from V and 4 from J, leaving 4 bases between them. Germline loops: CDR1 ENHRY, CDR2 SYGVKD. The CDR3 consists of 11 residues. The CDR3 DNA sequence: TGTGCCATCAGTGGAGGCACTGAAGCTTTCTTT. Protein product: CAISGGTEAFF.

The chain carries TRBV6-5 and TRBJ2-3, with a weak D call TRBD2 (6 bases). Trimming stripped 0 bases from V and 6 bases from J, with 13 bases between. The V gene's germline CDR1 is MNHEY and CDR2 SVGAGI. The CDR3 runs 15 residues. The CDR3 bases are TGTGCCAGCAGTTACTCGGGCGGGGATTATGATACGCAGTATTTT. Amino acids: CASSYSGGDYDTQYF.

The chain carries TRBV29-1 and TRBJ1-1; D is undetermined. Germline assignment: CDR1 SQVTM and CDR2 ANQGSEA. CDR3 length: 10 residues. V was cut by 7 bases and J by 3 bases, with 6 bases left in between. The CDR3 loop reads CSASDTEAFF. The CDR3 region has the DNA TGCAGCGCTTCGGACACTGAAGCTTTCTTT.

The chain links TRBV2 to TRBJ2-7; 7 bases are a match to TRBD2. The V gene's germline CDR1 is SNHLY and CDR2 FYNNEI. The CDR3 sequence is 13 residues long. Trimming removed 6 bases from V and 0 bases from J; junction bases left unmatched: 2. As DNA, the CDR3 is TGTGCCAGCAGGGGGGGGGACTCCTACGAGCAGTACTTC. This encodes CASRGGDSYEQYF.

This sequence joins TRBV9 and TRBJ2-1, with a possible D match to TRBD2 (6 bases). The CDR3 sequence is 14 residues long. Germline-derived CDR1 and CDR2 are SGDLS and YYNGEE. V was trimmed by 2 bases and J by 5 bases, leaving 11 bases between them. DNA of the CDR3: TGTGCCAGCAGCGTTAGCGGCGACCACAATGAGCAGTTCTTC. Protein sequence: CASSVSGDHNEQFF.

The chain employs TRBV6-1 and TRBJ2-7, with D unresolved. Trimming removed 8 bases at V and 3 bases at J, with 11 bases between. Germline V gene sequence: CDR1 MNHNS, CDR2 SASEGT. CDR3 length: 12 amino acids. CDR3 nucleotide sequence: TGTGCCAGCGAGAACAGTTACTACGAGCAGTACTTC. It encodes CASENSYYEQYF.

The chain links TRBV12-2 to TRBJ2-1; TRBD1 was called by the table and not checked on the DNA. TRBV12-2 is flagged as a pseudogene. CDR3 length: 16 amino acids. Here the CDR3 reads CASRSPTGGEGREQFF. The CDR3, as DNA: TGTGCAAGTCGCTCCCCGACAGGGGGCGAGGGTAGGGAGCAGTTCTTC.

The genes are TRBV6-6 and TRBJ2-7, with no clear D. Germline CDR1 MNHNY, CDR2 SVGAGI (reference sequence). The CDR3 runs 12 residues. V lost 5 bases and J lost 6, with 11 bases in between. DNA for the CDR3: TGTGCCAGCAGTCCCCTGTCCCGCGAGCAGTACTTC. Translating gives CASSPLSREQYF.

As DNA, the CDR3 is TGTGCCAGCAGTTTGGGCCTAGCGGATACGCAGTATTTT. Its translation is CASSLGLADTQYF. The rearrangement uses TRBV28 and TRBJ2-3, with D possibly matching TRBD2 (6 bases). In germline, CDR1 is MDHEN, CDR2 SYDVKM. The ends were cut back, 3 bases at V and 6 bases at J, with 10 bases in the middle. This CDR3 comprises 13 residues.

V is TRBV2 and J is TRBJ2-6, with 8 bases fitting TRBD1. Germline lookup yields CDR1 SNHLY and CDR2 FYNNEI. With V trimmed by 5 bases and J by 0 bases, 3 bases remained unmatched. This CDR3 comprises 16 residues. The CDR3: CASSRTGNSGANVLTF. The CDR3 DNA sequence: TGTGCCAGCAGTAGGACAGGGAACTCTGGGGCCAACGTCCTGACTTTC.

This chain connects TRBV6-1 to TRBJ2-1; TRBD1 matches at 8 bases. CDR1 is MNHNS and CDR2 is SASEGT in the germline V gene. After removal of 6 bases from V and 2 bases from J, the junction contained 6 bases not matched to a gene. The CDR3 has 15 residues. The CDR3 protein is CASSMTGAPYNEQFF. The CDR3 DNA follows: TGTGCCAGCAGCATGACAGGGGCTCCCTACAATGAGCAGTTCTTC.

V is TRBV27 and J is TRBJ2-7, with 7 nucleotides matching TRBD1. V shed 3 bases, J shed 2 bases, and the junction held 4 bases outside the gene matches. The length of the CDR3 is 14 residues. Germline V gene data show CDR1 as MNHEY and CDR2 as SMNVEV (reference sequence). The CDR3 DNA is TGTGCCAGCAGTTTTAGGACAGGAACCTACGAGCAGTACTTC. This gives the protein CASSFRTGTYEQYF.

This chain connects TRBV5-4 to TRBJ1-5; 7 bases are shared with TRBD1. The CDR3 spans 13 residues. Germline-derived CDR1 and CDR2 are SGHNT and YYREEE (reference sequence). V lost 9 bases, J lost 4 bases, and 7 bases stayed unmatched. CDR3 residues: CAISTGRNQPQHF. The CDR3 DNA reads TGTGCCATCTCGACAGGGCGAAATCAGCCCCAGCATTTT. The full variable domain, completed using reference TRBV5-4 and TRBJ1-5, is ETGVTQSPTHLIKTRGQQVTLRCSSQSGHNTVSWYQQALGQGPQFIFQYYREEENGRGNFPPRFSGLQFPNYSSELNVNALELDDSALYLCAISTGRNQPQHFGDGTRLSIL.

The gene calls are TRBV5-1 and TRBJ1-1, with D perhaps TRBD1 (6 bases). CDR3 size: 16 residues. Germline V lookup: CDR1 SGHRS, CDR2 YFSETQ. V was shortened by 0 bases and J by 1 base, with 13 bases between the two germline ends. The CDR3 DNA is TGCGCCAGCAGCTTGGTCCAGGGGCCTAAGAACACTGAAGCTTTCTTT. Its protein product is CASSLVQGPKNTEAFF.

The chain links TRBV7-9 to TRBJ1-2; D call uncertain. V was trimmed by 5 bases and J by 3 bases, leaving 16 bases between them. Per germline, CDR1 SEHNR and CDR2 FQNEAQ (reference sequence). This CDR3 contains 15 residues. CDR3: CASSPPLLYDYGYTF. The CDR3 DNA reads TGTGCCAGCAGCCCGCCTCTCCTCTACGACTATGGCTACACCTTC.

A single count supports this clone. In DNA form, the CDR3 reads TGCGCCAGCAGCTTGGCCGAGAGGGTTGGAGAGCAGTTCTTC. Its protein is CASSLAERVGEQFF. The chain is built from TRBV5-1 and TRBJ2-1; D is possibly TRBD2 (5 bases). Trimming shortened V by 0 bases and J by 10 bases, and 14 bases separated the two germline ends. Germline CDR1 and CDR2: SGHRS and YFSETQ. CDR3 length equals 14 residues. The whole variable domain, filled in from reference TRBV5-1 and TRBJ2-1, reads KAGVTQTPRYLIKTRGQQVTLSCSPISGHRSVSWYQQTPGQGLQFLFEYFSETQRNKGNFPGRFSGRQFSNSRSEMNVSTLELGDSALYLCASSLAERVGEQFFGPGTRLTVL.

The rearrangement joins TRBV6-5 to TRBJ2-7, with a weak D call TRBD1 (5 bases). Trimming left V 4 bases short and J 1 base short, with 8 bases between. The CDR3 loop spans 13 amino acids. CDR1 and CDR2 (germline): MNHEY, SVGAGI. The CDR3 protein is CASSLTESYEQYF. In DNA, the CDR3 is TGTGCCAGCAGTTTGACAGAATCCTACGAGCAGTACTTC.

There are a few counts of this clone. This chain uses TRBV19 with TRBJ1-2; TRBD1 is a possible D gene (5 bases). The ends were cut back, 10 bases at V and 5 bases at J, with 26 bases in the middle. Germline CDR1 LNHDA, CDR2 SQIVND (reference sequence). CDR3 length equals 16 residues. The CDR3 nucleotides are TGTGCCACCATGGGGCCAGGGCATAGGGAAGGGTATGGCTACACCTTC. Translated: CATMGPGHREGYGYTF.

The CDR3 coding sequence is TGCGCCAGCAGCTTTGGACCGGGACTAAGTACTATGAACACTGAAGCTTTCTTT. Translation: CASSFGPGLSTMNTEAFF. The V gene is TRBV5-1, the J gene TRBJ1-1, with TRBD1 as a possible D gene (5 bases). This CDR3 is built from 18 residues. Germline CDR1 and CDR2: SGHRS and YFSETQ. V was cut by 2 bases and J by 0 bases, with 20 bases left in between.

The chain carries TRBV2 and TRBJ1-4, with D perhaps TRBD1 (6 bases). The CDR3 has 15 amino acids. The germline V gene encodes CDR1 SNHLY and CDR2 FYNNEI. V was cut by 6 bases and J by 4 bases, with 15 bases left in between. The CDR3 DNA follows: TGTGCCAGCAGGGTACAGGGTTCCGTTAATGAAAAACTGTTTTTT. This codes for CASRVQGSVNEKLFF.

This clone was seen a single time. The J gene is TRBJ2-4, the V gene TRBV6-5; 15 bases match TRBD2. The CDR3 is made up of 14 amino acids. V lost 6 bases, J lost 16 bases, and 10 bases stayed unmatched. Germline V CDR1 and CDR2: MNHEY, SVGAGI. The chain's CDR3 is CASSHGGLAGGLYF. CDR3 sequence (DNA): TGTGCCAGCAGCCACGGGGGACTAGCGGGAGGTCTCTACTTC.